The 5 T cell receptor beta chains below all came from one sample that was sequenced in a study of breast tumors, draining lymph nodes, adjacent tissues. In TCRdb, the multiplex PCR reads were re-called with MiXCR into one record per CDR3 protein. Of hundreds of thousands of distinct CDR3 sequences listed, about 32% are singletons. Samples came from axillary lymph nodes draining the breast cancer. Sequencing was carried out using axillary lymph node tissue. Receptors were obtained from a female donor with breast cancer. Some clones in this sample may be carry-over from other donors' samples.

In its sample, this clonotype was seen many times. J is TRBJ2-3 and V is TRBV6-5, with TRBD2 matching 7 bases. CDR3 length equals 12 residues. The V gene's germline CDR1 is MNHEY and CDR2 SVGAGI. CDR3 region: CGSGRGTDTQYF. The CDR3 region has the DNA TGTGGATCAGGGAGGGGCACAGATACGCAGTATTTT.

As concerns this clonotype: A much bigger clone sits one base away, suggesting this may be a read error. The rearrangement uses TRBV7-9 and TRBJ2-7, with D perhaps given as TRBD1 or TRBD2 (5 bases each). Germline CDR1 is SEHNR and CDR2 is FQNEAQ (reference sequence). This CDR3 spans 15 amino acids. The CDR3 region has the DNA TGTGCCAGCAGCCTGTCGGCAGGGAGCTCCTACGGGCAGCACTTC. Residues: CASSLSAGSSYGQHF.

Regarding this clonotype: A much more abundant neighbour one base away suggests this may be a read error. This chain uses TRBV5-8 with TRBJ2-3, with TRBD2 matching 8 bases. From germline, CDR1 is SGHTS and CDR2 YDEGEE. The CDR3 covers 15 residues. V lost 7 bases, J lost 1 base, and 8 bases stayed unmatched. This CDR3 is CASGSGLARTDTQYF. CDR3 DNA sequence: TGTGCCAGCGGATCCGGACTAGCCCGCACAGATACGCAGTATTTT. The variable domain in full, completed from reference TRBV5-8 and TRBJ2-3, reads EAGVTQSPTHLIKTRGQQATLRCSPISGHTSVYWYQQALGLGLQFLLWYDEGEERNRGNFPPRFSGRQFPNYSSELNVNALELEDSALYLCASGSGLARTDTQYFGPGTRLTVL.

The genes are TRBV19 and TRBJ2-3, with TRBD2 identical over 12 bases. V shed 5 bases and J 2 bases; nucleotides not matched to a gene: 8. The CDR3 sequence is 17 residues long. Germline CDR1 and CDR2: LNHDA and SQIVND (reference sequence). CDR3 region: CASSASGLAGFTDTQYF. In DNA, the CDR3 is TGTGCCAGTAGTGCCTCGGGACTAGCGGGTTTCACAGATACGCAGTATTTT.

V usage is TRBV5-6 and J usage is TRBJ1-1; D is undetermined. The V and J ends lost 2 bases and 6 bases respectively, with 8 bases between them. The CDR3 consists of 12 residues. CDR1 is SGHDT and CDR2 is YYEEEE in the germline V gene. CDR3 residues: CASSFEFSEAFF. The CDR3 DNA is TGTGCCAGCAGCTTCGAATTCTCTGAAGCTTTCTTT.